The 9 T cell receptor beta chains in this list originate from one sample, sequenced in a study of blood T cell repertoires in COVID-19. Assay: immunoSEQ multiplex PCR; the TCRdb copy retains only in-frame clones and omits some. The sample includes about 240,000 clones, around 85% of them seen just once. The specimen sequenced was PBMCs or T cells enriched from blood (not recorded which). The receptors originated from a woman aged 40 to 55 with acute COVID-19.

The genes are TRBV18 and TRBJ2-3; TRBD2 agrees at 10 bases. Germline trimming cut 1 base from V and 0 bases from J; bases unmatched to any gene: 4. The CDR3 sequence is 17 residues long. Germline CDR1 is KGHSH and CDR2 is LQKENI. The CDR3 bases are TGTGCCAGCTCACCACTCGGACTAGCGGTTAGCACAGATACGCAGTATTTT. Its protein is CASSPLGLAVSTDTQYF.

The chain carries TRBV5-6 and TRBJ2-7; 14 bases align to TRBD2. The germline V gene has CDR1 SGHDT and CDR2 YYEEEE. V shed 4 bases, J shed 3 bases, and the junction held 9 bases outside the gene matches. The CDR3 consists of 17 residues. CDR3 in DNA: TGTGCCAGCAGCCTCGGGACTAGCGGGAGTTATAGCTACGAGCAGTACTTC. Protein sequence: CASSLGTSGSYSYEQYF.

The rearrangement uses TRBV29-1 and TRBJ2-5, with D unresolved. Germline V gene data show CDR1 as SQVTM and CDR2 as ANQGSEA. This CDR3 has 13 amino acids. Trimming took 6 bases from V and 4 from J, leaving 15 bases between them. The CDR3 spells CSVASLDAETQYF. The DNA for the CDR3 is TGCAGCGTAGCTTCCTTAGATGCAGAGACCCAGTACTTC.

The chain has TRBV25-1 and TRBJ2-5; the D gene is possibly TRBD1 (6 bases). This CDR3 has 15 residues. The ends were cut back, 8 bases at V and 0 bases at J, with 16 bases in the middle. CDR1 and CDR2 from the germline V gene are MGHDK and SYGVNS. The CDR3 loop is CASGPAGQHQETQYF. The CDR3 DNA reads TGTGCCAGCGGACCAGCCGGACAGCACCAAGAGACCCAGTACTTC.

V gene TRBV19 combines with J gene TRBJ1-5; D possibly corresponds to TRBD1 (6 bases). Per the germline V gene, CDR1 is LNHDA and CDR2 is SQIVND (reference sequence). The V gene lost 1 base and the J gene lost 3 bases, with 16 bases spanning the gap. CDR3 length: 17 amino acids. The CDR3 nucleotides are TGTGCCAGTAGTATAGTATCAGGGGCGCCCTTCAATCAGCCCCAGCATTTT. It is translated as CASSIVSGAPFNQPQHF.

This chain uses TRBV11-2 with TRBJ2-3; no firm D call. The CDR3 extends over 12 amino acids. Trimming removed 1 base from V and 5 bases from J, with 4 bases in between. Germline assignment: CDR1 SGHAT and CDR2 FQNNGV. In DNA, the CDR3 is TGTGCCAGCAGCTTAGTTATAGATACGCAGTATTTT. It is translated as CASSLVIDTQYF.

The chain joins TRBV15 to TRBJ1-5, with 7 bases fitting TRBD1. This CDR3 spans 16 amino acids. J was trimmed by 3 bases and V by 0 bases; bases with no gene match: 5. The germline gives CDR1 LNHNV, CDR2 YYDKDF (reference sequence). CDR3 protein: CATSRDPDRANQPQHF. CDR3 sequence (DNA): TGTGCCACCAGCAGAGATCCCGACAGGGCCAATCAGCCCCAGCATTTT.

The rearrangement uses TRBV6-1 and TRBJ2-7; D might be TRBD2 (5 bases). Trimming removed 0 bases from V and 3 bases from J, with 9 bases in between. The CDR3 has 14 amino acids. Germline CDR1 and CDR2: MNHNS and SASEGT. Here the CDR3 reads CASSEAGVGYEQYF. CDR3 in DNA: TGTGCCAGCAGTGAAGCGGGAGTAGGCTACGAGCAGTACTTC.

The V call is TRBV7-6, the J call TRBJ2-3; TRBD2 matches 14 bases. V dropped 4 bases and J dropped 6; count of bases not matched to a gene: 6. CDR1 SGHVS and CDR2 FNYEAQ come from the germline V gene. The CDR3 is made up of 16 amino acids. The CDR3 region has the DNA TGTGCCAGCAGCTCCGGGACTAGCGGGAGATTCGATACGCAGTATTTT. Translation: CASSSGTSGRFDTQYF.